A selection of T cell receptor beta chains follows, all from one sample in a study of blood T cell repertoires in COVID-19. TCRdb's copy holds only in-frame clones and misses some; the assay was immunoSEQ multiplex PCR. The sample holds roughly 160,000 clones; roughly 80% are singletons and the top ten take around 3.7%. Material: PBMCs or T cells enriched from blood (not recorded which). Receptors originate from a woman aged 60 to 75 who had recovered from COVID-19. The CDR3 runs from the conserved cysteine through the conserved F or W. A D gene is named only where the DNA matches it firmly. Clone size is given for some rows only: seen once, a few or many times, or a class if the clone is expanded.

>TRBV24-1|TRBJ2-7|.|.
CATSQQGNYEQYF
TGTGCCACCAGTCAACAGGGAAACTACGAGCAGTACTTC
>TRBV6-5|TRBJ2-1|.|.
CASNMKAPGEQFF
TGTGCCAGCAATATGAAGGCCCCGGGTGAGCAGTTCTTC
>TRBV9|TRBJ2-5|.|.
CASSVGGIQETQYF
TGTGCCAGCAGCGTAGGCGGTATCCAAGAGACCCAGTACTTC
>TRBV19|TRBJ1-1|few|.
CASSIDATASHTEAFF
TGTGCCAGTAGTATAGACGCGACAGCTTCCCACACTGAAGCTTTCTTT
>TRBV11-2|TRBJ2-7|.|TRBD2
CASSPGLAASYEQYF
TGTGCCAGCAGCCCCGGACTAGCGGCCTCCTACGAGCAGTACTTC
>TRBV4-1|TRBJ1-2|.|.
CASSQDTGSPNYGYTF
TGCGCCAGCAGCCAAGACACAGGGTCCCCTAACTATGGCTACACCTTC
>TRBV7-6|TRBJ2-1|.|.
CASRSRGVGNEQFF
TGTGCCAGCAGGTCTCGCGGGGTAGGGAATGAGCAGTTCTTC
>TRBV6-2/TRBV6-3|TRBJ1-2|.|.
CASSYPWTARANYGYTF
TGTGCCAGCAGTTACCCATGGACAGCCCGCGCTAACTATGGCTACACCTTC
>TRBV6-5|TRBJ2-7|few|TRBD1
CASRRQGAGEQYF
TGTGCCAGCAGGCGACAGGGGGCAGGCGAGCAGTACTTC
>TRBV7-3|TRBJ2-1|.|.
CASSLTSTPSEFF
TGTGCCAGCAGCTTAACGTCCACTCCTAGCGAGTTCTTC
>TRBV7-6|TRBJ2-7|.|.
CASRSGGDYEQYF
TGTGCCAGCAGATCAGGAGGGGACTACGAGCAGTACTTC
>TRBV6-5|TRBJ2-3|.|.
CASSYELSTDTQYF
TGTGCCAGCAGTTACGAACTTAGCACAGATACGCAGTATTTT
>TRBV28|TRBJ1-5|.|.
CASSLWRRENQPQHF
TGTGCCAGCAGTTTATGGCGGAGGGAAAATCAGCCCCAGCATTTT
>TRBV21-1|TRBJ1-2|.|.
CASSKEVDRVDYGYTF
TGTGCCAGCAGCAAAGAGGTAGACAGGGTGGACTATGGCTACACCTTC
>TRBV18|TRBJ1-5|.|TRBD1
CASSLQGAGQPQHF
TGTGCCAGCTCACTCCAGGGGGCGGGTCAGCCCCAGCATTTT
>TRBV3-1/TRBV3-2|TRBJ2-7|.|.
CASSQDPATYEQYF
TGTGCCAGCAGCCAAGACCCAGCGACCTACGAGCAGTACTTC
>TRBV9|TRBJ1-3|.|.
CASSVGAGHGNTIYF
TGTGCCAGCAGCGTAGGTGCAGGGCACGGAAACACCATATATTTT
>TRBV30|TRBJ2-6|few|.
CAWTGTGANVLTF
TGTGCCTGGACAGGGACTGGGGCCAACGTCCTGACTTTC
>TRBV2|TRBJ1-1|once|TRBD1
CASRALTTGGDEAFF
TGTGCCAGCAGGGCCCTTACGACAGGGGGCGATGAAGCTTTCTTT
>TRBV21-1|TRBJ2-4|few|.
CARFNQGALAKNIQYF
TGTGCCAGGTTCAATCAGGGGGCTCTGGCCAAAAACATTCAGTACTTC
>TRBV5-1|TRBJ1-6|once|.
CASSGDGQYNSPLHF
TGCGCCAGCAGCGGGGATGGACAGTATAATTCACCCCTCCACTTT
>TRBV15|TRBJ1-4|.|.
CATSFPGSGEKLFF
TGTGCCACCTCCTTCCCAGGGTCAGGTGAAAAACTGTTTTTT
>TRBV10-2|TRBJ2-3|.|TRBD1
CASSIQGGTDTQYF
TGCGCCAGCAGTATACAGGGGGGAACAGATACGCAGTATTTT
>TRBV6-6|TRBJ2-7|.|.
CASSLPRDSYEQYF
TGTGCCAGCAGTCTTCCCCGGGACTCCTACGAGCAGTACTTC
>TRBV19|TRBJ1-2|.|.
CASSIRGRSGYTF
TGTGCCAGTAGTATACGGGGGAGGAGCGGCTACACCTTC
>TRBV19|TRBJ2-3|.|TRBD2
CASSILGLAGGTDTQYF
TGTGCCAGTAGTATTTTAGGGCTAGCGGGGGGAACAGATACGCAGTATTTT
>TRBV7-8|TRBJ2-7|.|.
CASSQGQLYEQYF
TGTGCCAGCAGCCAAGGACAGCTCTACGAGCAGTACTTC